The present TCR beta chain was sequenced within a study of graft-versus-host responses after intestinal transplantation. Across the whole study: Transplants given to recipients were multivisceral, liver-intestinal, or isolated intestinal. Once they had received anti-thymocyte globulin induction, all recipients took tacrolimus and steroids for about three years.

Looked up from germline, CDR1 is SGDLS and CDR2 is YYNGEE. V lost 4 bases and J 5 bases, leaving 15 bases between the germline ends. This CDR3 spans 14 amino acids. This clone was detected only once. The target antigen is unknown. TCRdb's copy holds only in-frame clones and misses some; the assay was immunoSEQ multiplex PCR. In the table there are 90,000 or so clones, roughly 80% of which are singletons. Sequences were derived from unstimulated CD4+ T cells sorted from spleen or lymph node cells, sampled before intestinal transplant. The sequence came from a human donor who received an intestinal transplant. The rearrangement joins TRBV9 to TRBJ2-5; a weak D match, TRBD2 (6 bases). The CDR3 loop reads CASSPRPGSETQYF. CDR3 DNA: TGTGCCAGCAGCCCCCGGCCCGGGAGTGAGACCCAGTACTTC.